This TCR beta chain came from a study of early stage breast cancer tumors. Across the study: Among around twelve ER+/PR+/HER2- tumors, eight were ductal, four lobular. General study results and limits: Most shared enriched TCRB sequences were commonly generated ones.

Germline CDR1 reads WSHSY; CDR2 reads SAAADI. The V end lost 4 bases, the J end lost 5 bases, and 14 bases lay between the germline ends. This CDR3 region has 14 residues. Assay used: immunoSEQ multiplex PCR; TCRdb lists only in-frame clones, some missing. The sample includes 50,000 to 65,000 clones, 80% to 95% of them seen just once. A single count supports this clone. Its cognate antigen is unknown. Source material: blood. The genes are TRBV10-2 and TRBJ1-1; D not resolved. This clonotype was obtained from an older person with breast cancer. The DNA of the CDR3 is TGCGCCAGCAGTGTGGGCTCTTCTGGGACTGAAGCTTTCTTT. It translates to CASSVGSSGTEAFF.